This T cell receptor beta chain was captured by sequencing in a study of graft-versus-host responses after intestinal transplantation. Germline CDR1 reads PRHDT; CDR2 reads FYEKMQ (reference sequence). The V gene lost 4 bases and the J gene lost 2 bases, with 8 bases spanning the gap. This CDR3 is 13 amino acids long. The assay was immunoSEQ multiplex PCR, and TCRdb's table has in-frame clones only and misses some. The data contain 15,000 to 20,000 clones, roughly 84% of them singletons. The starting material, graft tissue, was processed to release intraepithelial and lamina propria lymphocytes. The V and J genes are TRBV13 and TRBJ1-2, with a tentative D call TRBD1 (5 bases). The sample consisted of ileum tissue, taken roughly 600 days after intestinal transplantation. The clonotype comes from a human patient who received an intestinal transplant, so some T cells may come from the graft donor. The CDR3, as DNA: TGTGCCAGCAGCTCCGGACAAAACTATGGCTACACCTTC. Residues: CASSSGQNYGYTF.